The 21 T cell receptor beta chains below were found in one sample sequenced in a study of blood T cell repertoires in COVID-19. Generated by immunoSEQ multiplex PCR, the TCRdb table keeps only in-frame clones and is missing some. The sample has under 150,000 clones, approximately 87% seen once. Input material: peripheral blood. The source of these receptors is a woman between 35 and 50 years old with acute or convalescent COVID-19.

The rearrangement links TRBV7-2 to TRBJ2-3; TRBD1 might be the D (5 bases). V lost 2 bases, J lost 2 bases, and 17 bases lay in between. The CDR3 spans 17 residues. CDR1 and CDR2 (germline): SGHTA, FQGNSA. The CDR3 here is CASSLSIDSYNTDTQYF. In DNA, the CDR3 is TGTGCCAGCAGCTTATCCATAGACAGCTACAACACAGATACGCAGTATTTT.

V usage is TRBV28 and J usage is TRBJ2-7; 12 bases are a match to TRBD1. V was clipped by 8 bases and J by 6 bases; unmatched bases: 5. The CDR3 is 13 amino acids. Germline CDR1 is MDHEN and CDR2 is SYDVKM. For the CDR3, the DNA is TGTGCCAGCTCCGGGACAGGGGGCGGCGAGCAGTACTTC. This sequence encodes CASSGTGGGEQYF.

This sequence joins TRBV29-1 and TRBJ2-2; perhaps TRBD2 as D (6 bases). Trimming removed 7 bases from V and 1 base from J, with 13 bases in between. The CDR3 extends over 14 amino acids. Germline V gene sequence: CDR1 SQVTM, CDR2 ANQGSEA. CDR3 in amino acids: CSAGFGGNTGELFF. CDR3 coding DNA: TGCAGCGCCGGTTTCGGGGGGAACACCGGGGAGCTGTTTTTT.

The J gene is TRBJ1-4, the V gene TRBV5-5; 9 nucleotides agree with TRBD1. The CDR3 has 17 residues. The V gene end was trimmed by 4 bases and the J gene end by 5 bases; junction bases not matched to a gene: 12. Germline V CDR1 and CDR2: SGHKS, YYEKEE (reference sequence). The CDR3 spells CASSPRGLGQGNEKLFF. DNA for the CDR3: TGTGCCAGCAGCCCCCGCGGCCTGGGACAGGGAAATGAAAAACTGTTTTTT.

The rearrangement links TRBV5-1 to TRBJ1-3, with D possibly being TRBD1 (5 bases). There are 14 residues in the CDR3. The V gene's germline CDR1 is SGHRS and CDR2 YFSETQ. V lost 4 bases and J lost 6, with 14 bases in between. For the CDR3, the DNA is TGCGCCAGCAGCCCCTTGGGAGGGGCAAACACCATATATTTT. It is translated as CASSPLGGANTIYF.

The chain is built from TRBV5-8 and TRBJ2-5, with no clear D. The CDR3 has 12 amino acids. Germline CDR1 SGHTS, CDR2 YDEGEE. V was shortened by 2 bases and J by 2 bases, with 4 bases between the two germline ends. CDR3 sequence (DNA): TGTGCCAGCAGCTTCAGTCAAGAGACCCAGTACTTC. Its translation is CASSFSQETQYF.

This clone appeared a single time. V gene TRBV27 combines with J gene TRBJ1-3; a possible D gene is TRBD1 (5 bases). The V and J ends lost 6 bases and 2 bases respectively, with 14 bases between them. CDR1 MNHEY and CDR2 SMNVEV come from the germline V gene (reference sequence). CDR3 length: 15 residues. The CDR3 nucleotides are TGTGCCAGCAGACCCCGGGGCGGGACTGGAAACACCATATATTTT. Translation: CASRPRGGTGNTIYF.

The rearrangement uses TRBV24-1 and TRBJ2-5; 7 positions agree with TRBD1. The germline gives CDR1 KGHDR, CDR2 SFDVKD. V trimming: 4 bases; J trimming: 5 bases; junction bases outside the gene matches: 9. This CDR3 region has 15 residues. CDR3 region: CATSDAGQAGETQYF. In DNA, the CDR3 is TGTGCCACCAGTGACGCCGGACAGGCCGGGGAGACCCAGTACTTC.

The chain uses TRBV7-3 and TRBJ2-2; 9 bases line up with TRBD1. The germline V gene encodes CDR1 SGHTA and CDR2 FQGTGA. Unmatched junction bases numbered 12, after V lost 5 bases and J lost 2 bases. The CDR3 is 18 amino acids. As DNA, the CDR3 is TGTGCCAGCAGCCATCACCCAACAGGGGGCCTAAACACCGGGGAGCTGTTTTTT. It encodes CASSHHPTGGLNTGELFF.

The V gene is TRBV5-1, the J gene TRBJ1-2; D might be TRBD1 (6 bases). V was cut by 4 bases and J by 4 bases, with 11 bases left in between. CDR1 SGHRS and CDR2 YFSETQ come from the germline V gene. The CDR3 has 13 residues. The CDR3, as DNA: TGCGCCAGCAGCAAGGAACAGGGCTATGGCTACACCTTC. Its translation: CASSKEQGYGYTF.

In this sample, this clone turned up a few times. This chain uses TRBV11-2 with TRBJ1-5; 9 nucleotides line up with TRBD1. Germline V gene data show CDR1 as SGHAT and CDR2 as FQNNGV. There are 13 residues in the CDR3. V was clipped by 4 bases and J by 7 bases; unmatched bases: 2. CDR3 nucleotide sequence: TGTGCCAGCAGCTACACAGGGGGCCAGCCCCAGCATTTT. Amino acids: CASSYTGGQPQHF.

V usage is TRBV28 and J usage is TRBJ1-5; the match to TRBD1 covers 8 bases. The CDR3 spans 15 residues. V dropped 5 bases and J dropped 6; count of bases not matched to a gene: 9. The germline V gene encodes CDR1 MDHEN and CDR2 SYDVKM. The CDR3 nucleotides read TGTGCCAGCAGTCCCACAGGGGGTCCGTTTCAGCCCCAGCATTTT. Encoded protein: CASSPTGGPFQPQHF. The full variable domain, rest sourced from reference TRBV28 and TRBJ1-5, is DVKVTQSSRYLVKRTGEKVFLECVQDMDHENMFWYRQDPGLGLRLIYFSYDVKMKEKGDIPEGYSVSREKKERFSLILESASTNQTSMYLCASSPTGGPFQPQHFGDGTRLSIL.

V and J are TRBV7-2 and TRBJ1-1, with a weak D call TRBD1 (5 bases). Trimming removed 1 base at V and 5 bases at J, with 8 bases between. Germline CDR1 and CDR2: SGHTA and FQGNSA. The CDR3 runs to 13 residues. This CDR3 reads CASSLVQGTEAFF. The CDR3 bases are TGTGCCAGCAGCTTAGTCCAGGGTACTGAAGCTTTCTTT. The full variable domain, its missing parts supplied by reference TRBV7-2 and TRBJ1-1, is GAGVSQSPSNKVTEKGKDVELRCDPISGHTALYWYRQSLGQGLEFLIYFQGNSAPDKSGLPSDRFSAERTGGSVSTLTIQRTQQEDSAVYLCASSLVQGTEAFFGQGTRLTVV.

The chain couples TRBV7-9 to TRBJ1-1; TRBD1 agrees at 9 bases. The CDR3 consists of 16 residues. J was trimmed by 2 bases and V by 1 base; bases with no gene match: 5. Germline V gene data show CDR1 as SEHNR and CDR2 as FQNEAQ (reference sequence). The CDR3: CASSLETGGPNTEAFF. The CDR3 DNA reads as TGTGCCAGCAGCTTAGAGACAGGGGGGCCCAACACTGAAGCTTTCTTT.

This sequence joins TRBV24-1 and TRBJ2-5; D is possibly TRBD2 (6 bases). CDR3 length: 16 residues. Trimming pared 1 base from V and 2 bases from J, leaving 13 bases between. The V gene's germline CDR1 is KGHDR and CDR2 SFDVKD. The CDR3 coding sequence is TGTGCCACCAGTGATTTTGGAGTGGGGGGACAAGAGACCCAGTACTTC. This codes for CATSDFGVGGQETQYF.

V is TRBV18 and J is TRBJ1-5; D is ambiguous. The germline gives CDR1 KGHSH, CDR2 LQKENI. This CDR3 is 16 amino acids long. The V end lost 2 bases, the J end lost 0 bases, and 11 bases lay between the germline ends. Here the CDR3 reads CASSPMQTVSNQPQHF. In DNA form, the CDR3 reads TGTGCCAGCTCACCAATGCAAACAGTTAGCAATCAGCCCCAGCATTTT.

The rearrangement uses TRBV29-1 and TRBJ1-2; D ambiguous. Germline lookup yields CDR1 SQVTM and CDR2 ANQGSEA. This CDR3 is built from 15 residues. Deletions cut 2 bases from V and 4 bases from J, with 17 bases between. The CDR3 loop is CSVELQEANFYGYTF. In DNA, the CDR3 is TGCAGCGTTGAACTCCAAGAGGCTAACTTCTATGGCTACACCTTC.

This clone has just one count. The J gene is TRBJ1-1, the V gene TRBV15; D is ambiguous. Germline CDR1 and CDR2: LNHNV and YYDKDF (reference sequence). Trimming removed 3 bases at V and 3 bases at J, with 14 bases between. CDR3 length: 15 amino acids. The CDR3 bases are TGTGCCACCAGCAGTCCAAGGGTGGGAGACACTGAAGCTTTCTTT. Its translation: CATSSPRVGDTEAFF.

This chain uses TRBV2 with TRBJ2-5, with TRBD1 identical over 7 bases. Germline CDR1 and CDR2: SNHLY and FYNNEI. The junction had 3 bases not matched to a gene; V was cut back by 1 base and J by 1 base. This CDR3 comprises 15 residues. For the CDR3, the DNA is TGTGCCAGCAGTGAAGAAGGACAGGTCCAAGAGACCCAGTACTTC. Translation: CASSEEGQVQETQYF.

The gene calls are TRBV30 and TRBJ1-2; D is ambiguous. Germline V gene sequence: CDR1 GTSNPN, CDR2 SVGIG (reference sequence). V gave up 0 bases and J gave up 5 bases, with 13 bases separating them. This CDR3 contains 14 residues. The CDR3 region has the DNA TGTGCCTGGAGTGTTGGGCATAAGCTTTATGGCTACACCTTC. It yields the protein CAWSVGHKLYGYTF.

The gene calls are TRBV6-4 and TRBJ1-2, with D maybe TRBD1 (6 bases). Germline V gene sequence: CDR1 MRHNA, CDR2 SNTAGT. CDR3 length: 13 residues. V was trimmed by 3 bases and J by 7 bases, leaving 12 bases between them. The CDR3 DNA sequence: TGTGCCAGCAGTGAAGGGGGGGGCCGTGGCTACACCTTC. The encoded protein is CASSEGGGRGYTF.